This TCR beta chain was identified in a study of cytomegalovirus exposure and HLA in healthy donors. The study's findings and limits: Most of the CMV-associated TCR beta chains (in a later analysis) appeared to be HLA-restricted. Later analysis suggested links between common viral pathogens and several top significant clusters.

Concerning this clone itself: As yet, its antigen is unknown.

Primers included in the PCR were 60 Vbeta and 13 Jbeta primers. As originally analysed: An analysis that came later counted 80 million or so unique TCR beta chains, roughly 11 million shared. Clones were read by immunoSEQ multiplex PCR, and TCRdb kept only the in-frame ones, dropping some. D and trimming come from the DNA, and the V and J calls and clone size come from that table. The profile shows 95,000 to 100,000 clones, roughly 80% of them singletons. Looked up from germline, CDR1 is SNHLY and CDR2 is FYNNEI. This CDR3 contains 14 residues. V lost 10 bases and J lost 4, with 18 bases in between. Sequencing input: PBMCs. The receptor's source is a man aged 40-50 years in good health and CMV-seronegative. V gene TRBV2 combines with J gene TRBJ2-3, with a tentative D call TRBD2 (7 bases). DNA for the CDR3: TGTGCCACCGGGGGGCGGCTCAGCGCAGATACGCAGTATTTT. This sequence encodes CATGGRLSADTQYF.